This paragraph reports one TCR beta chain. The sequenced template was cDNA made from the entire isolated RNA. This table comes from immunoSEQ multiplex PCR, and its TCRdb copy is limited to in-frame clones, with some not included. The data show roughly 140,000 clones, 11% seen once. These data are taken from a study of beta chain features in type 1 diabetes. The CDR3 contains 16 residues. V lost 4 bases and J 6 bases, leaving 20 bases between the germline ends. The germline V gene has CDR1 LNHNV and CDR2 YYDKDF (reference sequence). The sequence came from a young man in good health. The sequenced sample consisted of central memory CD4+ T cells from blood. V and J are TRBV15 and TRBJ2-3, with D possibly being TRBD1 (5 bases). CDR3 residues: CATSIRSGQAGDTQYF. The CDR3 DNA sequence: TGTGCCACCAGCATTCGCTCAGGGCAGGCCGGGGATACGCAGTATTTT. The full variable domain, in which reference TRBV15 and TRBJ2-3 provide the parts outside the CDR3, is DAMVIQNPRYQVTQFGKPVTLSCSQTLNHNVMYWYQQKSSQAPKLLFHYYDKDFNNEADTPDNFQSRRPNTSFCFLDIRSPGLGDTAMYLCATSIRSGQAGDTQYFGPGTRLTVL.